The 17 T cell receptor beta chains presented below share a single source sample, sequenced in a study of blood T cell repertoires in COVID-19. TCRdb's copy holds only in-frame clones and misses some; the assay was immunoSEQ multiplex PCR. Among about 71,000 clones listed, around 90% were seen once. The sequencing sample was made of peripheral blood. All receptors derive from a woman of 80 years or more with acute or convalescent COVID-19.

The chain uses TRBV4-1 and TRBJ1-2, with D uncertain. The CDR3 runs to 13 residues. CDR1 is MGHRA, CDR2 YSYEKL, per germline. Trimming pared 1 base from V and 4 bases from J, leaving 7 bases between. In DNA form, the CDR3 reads TGCGCCAGCAGCCAAGGGAACAGCTATGGCTACACCTTC. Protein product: CASSQGNSYGYTF.

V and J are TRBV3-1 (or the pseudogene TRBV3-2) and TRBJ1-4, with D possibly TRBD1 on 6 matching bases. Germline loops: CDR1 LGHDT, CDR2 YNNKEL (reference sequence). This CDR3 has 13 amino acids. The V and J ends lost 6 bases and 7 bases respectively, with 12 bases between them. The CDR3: CASSLQGGEKLFF. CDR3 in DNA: TGTGCCAGCAGTTTACAGGGTGGTGAAAAACTGTTTTTT.

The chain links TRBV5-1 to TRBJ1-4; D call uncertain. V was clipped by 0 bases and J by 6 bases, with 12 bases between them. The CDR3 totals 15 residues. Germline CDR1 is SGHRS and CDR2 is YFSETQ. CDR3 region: CASSLGQVLDEKLFF. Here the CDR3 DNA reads TGCGCCAGCAGCTTGGGGCAGGTCTTAGATGAAAAACTGTTTTTT.

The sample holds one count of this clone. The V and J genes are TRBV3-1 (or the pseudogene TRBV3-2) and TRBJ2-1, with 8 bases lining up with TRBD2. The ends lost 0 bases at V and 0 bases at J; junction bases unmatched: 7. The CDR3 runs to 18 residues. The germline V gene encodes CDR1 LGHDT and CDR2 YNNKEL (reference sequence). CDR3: CASSQEGWREVSYNEQFF. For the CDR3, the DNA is TGTGCCAGCAGCCAAGAGGGGTGGCGGGAGGTCTCCTACAATGAGCAGTTCTTC.

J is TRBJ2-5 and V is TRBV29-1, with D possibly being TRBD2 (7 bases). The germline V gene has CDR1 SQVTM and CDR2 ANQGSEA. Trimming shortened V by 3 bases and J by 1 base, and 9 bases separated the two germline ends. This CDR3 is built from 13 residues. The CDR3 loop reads CSVDRGAQETQYF. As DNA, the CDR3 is TGCAGCGTTGACCGGGGGGCCCAAGAGACCCAGTACTTC. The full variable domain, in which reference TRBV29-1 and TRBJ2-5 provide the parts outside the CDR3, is SAVISQKPSRDICQRGTSLTIQCQVDSQVTMMFWYRQQPGQSLTLIATANQGSEATYESGFVIDKFPISRPNLTFSTLTVSNMSPEDSSIYLCSVDRGAQETQYFGPGTRLLVL.

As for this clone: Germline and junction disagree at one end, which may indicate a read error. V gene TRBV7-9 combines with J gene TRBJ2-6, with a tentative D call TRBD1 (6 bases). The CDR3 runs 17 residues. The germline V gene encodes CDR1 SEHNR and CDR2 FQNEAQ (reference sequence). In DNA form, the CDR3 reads TGCGCCAGCAGCTTAAAAGTACAGGGCTCTGGGGCCAACGTCCTGACTTTC. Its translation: CASSLKVQGSGANVLTF.

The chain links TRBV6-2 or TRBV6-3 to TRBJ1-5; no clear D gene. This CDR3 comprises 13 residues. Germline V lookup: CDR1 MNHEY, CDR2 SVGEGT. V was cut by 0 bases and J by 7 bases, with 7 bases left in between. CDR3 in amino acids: CASSYSRVQPQHF. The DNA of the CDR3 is TGTGCCAGCAGTTACTCACGGGTACAGCCCCAGCATTTT.

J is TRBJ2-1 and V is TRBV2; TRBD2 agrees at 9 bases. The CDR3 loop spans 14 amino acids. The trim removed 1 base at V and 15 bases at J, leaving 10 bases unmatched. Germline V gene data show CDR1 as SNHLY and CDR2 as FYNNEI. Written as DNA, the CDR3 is TGTGCCAGCAGTGAAGAGGGTAGCGGGGGACCGTGGTTCTTC. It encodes CASSEEGSGGPWFF.

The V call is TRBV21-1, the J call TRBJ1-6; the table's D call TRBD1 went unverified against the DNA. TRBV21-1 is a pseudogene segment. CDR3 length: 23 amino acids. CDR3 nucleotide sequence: TGTGCCAGCAGCAAGTTAAACAGGGCGCCCCCCCCAAAAACGAGCTCCTATAATTCACCCCTCCACTTT. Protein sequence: CASSKLNRAPPPKTSSYNSPLHF.

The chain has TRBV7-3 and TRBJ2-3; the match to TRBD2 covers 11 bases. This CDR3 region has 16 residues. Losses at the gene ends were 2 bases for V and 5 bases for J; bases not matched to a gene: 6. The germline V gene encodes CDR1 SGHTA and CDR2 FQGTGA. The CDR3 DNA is TGTGCCAGCAGCTTAGGGCTAGCGGGGGGTGGAGATACGCAGTATTTT. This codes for CASSLGLAGGGDTQYF. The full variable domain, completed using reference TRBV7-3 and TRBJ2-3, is GAGVSQTPSNKVTEKGKYVELRCDPISGHTALYWYRQSLGQGPEFLIYFQGTGAADDSGLPNDRFFAVRPEGSVSTLKIQRTERGDSAVYLCASSLGLAGGGDTQYFGPGTRLTVL.

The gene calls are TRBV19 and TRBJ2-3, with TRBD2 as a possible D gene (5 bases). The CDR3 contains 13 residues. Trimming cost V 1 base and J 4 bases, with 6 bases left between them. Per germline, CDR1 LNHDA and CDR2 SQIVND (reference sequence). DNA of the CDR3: TGTGCCAGTAGTATAGCCGGGGCAGATACGCAGTATTTT. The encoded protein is CASSIAGADTQYF. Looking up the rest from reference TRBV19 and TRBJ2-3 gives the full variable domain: DGGITQSPKYLFRKEGQNVTLSCEQNLNHDAMYWYRQDPGQGLRLIYYSQIVNDFQKGDIAEGYSVSREKKESFPLTVTSAQKNPTAFYLCASSIAGADTQYFGPGTRLTVL.

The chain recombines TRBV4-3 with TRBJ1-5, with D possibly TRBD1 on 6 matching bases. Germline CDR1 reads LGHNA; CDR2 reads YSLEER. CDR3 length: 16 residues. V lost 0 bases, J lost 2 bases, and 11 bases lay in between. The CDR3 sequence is CASSQDSAGGNQPQHF. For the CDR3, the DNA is TGCGCCAGCAGCCAAGATTCGGCAGGGGGCAATCAGCCCCAGCATTTT.

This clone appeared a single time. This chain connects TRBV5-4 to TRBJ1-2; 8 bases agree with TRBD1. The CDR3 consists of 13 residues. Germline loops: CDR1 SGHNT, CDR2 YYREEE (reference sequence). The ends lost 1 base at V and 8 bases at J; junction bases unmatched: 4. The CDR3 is CASSLTGGGGYTF. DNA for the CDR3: TGTGCCAGCAGCTTGACAGGGGGTGGAGGCTACACCTTC.

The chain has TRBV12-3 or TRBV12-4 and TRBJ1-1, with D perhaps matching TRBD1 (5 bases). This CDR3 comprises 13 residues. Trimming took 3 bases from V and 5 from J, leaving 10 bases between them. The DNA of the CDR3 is TGTGCCAGCAGTTTTTCCCGACAGACTGAAGCTTTCTTT. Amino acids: CASSFSRQTEAFF.

CDR3 bases: TGTGCCAGCACCGCTACCTTACAGGGGGACACTGAAGCTTTCTTT. This gives the protein CASTATLQGDTEAFF. The V and J genes are TRBV5-4 and TRBJ1-1, with 8 bases aligning to TRBD1. Germline trimming cut 6 bases from V and 3 bases from J; bases unmatched to any gene: 10. Germline CDR1 and CDR2: SGHNT and YYREEE (reference sequence). This CDR3 spans 15 amino acids.

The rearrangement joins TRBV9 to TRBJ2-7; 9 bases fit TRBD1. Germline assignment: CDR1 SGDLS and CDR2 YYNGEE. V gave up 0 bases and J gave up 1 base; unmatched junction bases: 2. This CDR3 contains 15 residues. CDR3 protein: CASSVGTGVSYEQYF. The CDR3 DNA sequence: TGTGCCAGCAGCGTAGGGACAGGGGTTTCCTACGAGCAGTACTTC.

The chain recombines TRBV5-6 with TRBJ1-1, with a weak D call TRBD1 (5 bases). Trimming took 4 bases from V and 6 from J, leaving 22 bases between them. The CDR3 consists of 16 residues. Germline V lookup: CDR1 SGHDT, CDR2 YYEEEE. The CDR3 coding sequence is TGTGCCAGCAGCCTCCTCCCGGGGGGGGGAGTTGCTGAAGCTTTCTTT. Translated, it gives CASSLLPGGGVAEAFF.